The T cell receptor (beta chain) under discussion was sequenced for a study of CD8 T cells in Susac syndrome. Sequencing of TCR beta covered CD8+ and CD4+ T cells obtained from blood. The multiple sclerosis control group comprised treatment-naive patients with stable or active relapsing-remitting disease. The authors reverse transcribed roughly 0.5 to 1 ug RNA with random hexamers. The CDR3 of TCR beta was amplified by immunoSEQ multiplex PCR across 54 Vbeta and 13 Jbeta. MiXCR, run by TCRdb on the immunoSEQ multiplex PCR reads, gives a single entry per CDR3 protein. Here the sample spans 100,000 to 150,000 distinct CDR3 sequences, around 75% being singletons. This CDR3 has 15 residues. Deletions cut 2 bases from V and 1 base from J, with 11 bases between. Germline V lookup: CDR1 MNHEY, CDR2 SMNVEV (reference sequence).

The sequencing sample was made of CD8+ T cells from PBMCs. This TCR was recovered from a human donor with multiple sclerosis. V usage is TRBV27 and J usage is TRBJ1-1, with no clear D. For the CDR3, the DNA is TGTGCCAGCAGTTTAGACCCGAGACCGAACACTGAAGCTTTCTTT. It codes for CASSLDPRPNTEAFF.